Detailed here is one T cell receptor beta chain. Only in-frame clones appear in the TCRdb table, and some are missing; sequencing was by immunoSEQ multiplex PCR. The data hold under 85,000 clones, with more than 85% observed a single time. This entry comes from a study of control samples from healthy donors and cancer patients. V shed 6 bases and J shed 6 bases, with 5 bases lying between them. The CDR3 sequence is 11 residues long. The V gene's germline CDR1 is LGHDT and CDR2 YNNKEL (reference sequence). The gene calls are TRBV3-1 (or the pseudogene TRBV3-2) and TRBJ2-2, with D uncertain. The TCR sequence derives from a woman aged 40-49 years with lung cancer. What was sequenced was PBMCs. CDR3 in DNA: TGTGCCAGCAGACTTTCCGGGGAGCTGTTTTTT. It is translated as CASRLSGELFF.